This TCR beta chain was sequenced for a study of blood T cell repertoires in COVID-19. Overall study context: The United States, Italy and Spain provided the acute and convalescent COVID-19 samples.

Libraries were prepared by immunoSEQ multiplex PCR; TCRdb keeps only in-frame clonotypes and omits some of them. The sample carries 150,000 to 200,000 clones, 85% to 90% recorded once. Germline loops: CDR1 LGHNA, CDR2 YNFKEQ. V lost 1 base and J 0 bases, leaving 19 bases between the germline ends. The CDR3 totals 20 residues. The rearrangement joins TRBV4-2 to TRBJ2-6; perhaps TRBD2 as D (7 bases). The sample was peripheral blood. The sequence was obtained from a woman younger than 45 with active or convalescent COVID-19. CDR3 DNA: TGTGCCAGCAGCCAAGGAATAGGGGGAGGGTTAAGCTCTGGGGCCAACGTCCTGACTTTC. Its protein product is CASSQGIGGGLSSGANVLTF.